The rows below give T cell receptor beta chains drawn from one sample of a study of identical twins. TCRdb reanalysed the 5' RACE reads using MiXCR and keeps one entry per CDR3 protein. The sample lists about 690,000 distinct CDR3 sequences, 21% occurring once. This same sample was also part of a study on T cells expressing NK-cell markers.

Sequencing was done on a sample of PBMCs. The receptors were sampled from a woman younger than 30 in good health. The conserved cysteine and the conserved F or W are not part of the CDR3 here.

J,V,CDR3
TRBJ2-1,TRBV20-1,SVKSYNEQF
TRBJ1-1,TRBV20-1,SARRLNTEAF
TRBJ1-1,TRBV5-1,ASSLVGTAATEAF
TRBJ2-1,TRBV2,ASVRENHNEQF
TRBJ2-3,TRBV20-1,SATDRHTDTQY
TRBJ2-7,TRBV25-1,ASRGVGVYEQY
TRBJ2-1,TRBV29-1,SVPGTRTYNEQF
TRBJ2-2,TRBV11-3,ASSQRLNTGELF
TRBJ2-5,TRBV5-5,ASSNRLVKETQY
TRBJ1-5,TRBV12-3/TRBV12-4,ASSKSLEITTQPQH
TRBJ2-1,TRBV4-2,ASSQGTASSYNEQF
TRBJ2-3,TRBV5-1,ASSFGIGADTQY
TRBJ2-6,TRBV7-6,ASSPNHLPGANVLT
TRBJ2-3,TRBV6-5,ASSYGMGGAADTQY
TRBJ1-1,TRBV6-6,ASRPMVGEAF
TRBJ2-3,TRBV7-6,ASSPTRGAGGTDTQY
TRBJ2-3,TRBV7-3,ASTLTGGSTDTQY
TRBJ2-7,TRBV7-2,ASSRTGSQSYEQY
TRBJ1-2,TRBV29-1,SVDSGDYGYT
TRBJ2-1,TRBV5-1,ASSLVAGSYNEQF
TRBJ2-5,TRBV20-1,SASPSSGGIQETQY
TRBJ2-7,TRBV14,ASSQGLILGRSYEQY
TRBJ1-2,TRBV7-9,ASSLAGTDGYT
TRBJ2-1,TRBV12-3/TRBV12-4,ASSSRTGLRQNEQF
TRBJ1-1,TRBV9,ASSLESVNTEAF
TRBJ2-7,TRBV12-3/TRBV12-4,ASTGLAGVH
TRBJ2-7,TRBV15,ATSRGTEATKEQY
TRBJ2-3,TRBV20-1,SRPAWGTDTQY
TRBJ2-5,TRBV7-9,ASSLARGEGLRKTQY
TRBJ1-5,TRBV29-1,SVQSTDSNQPQH
TRBJ2-1,TRBV7-6,ASSIIGDEQF
TRBJ2-7,TRBV11-1,ASSPRNVYEQY
TRBJ2-2,TRBV7-2,ASSLQGGLYTGELF
TRBJ2-3,TRBV5-1,ASSWTSRGDTQY
TRBJ2-2,TRBV7-9,ASSSLGPTGELF
TRBJ1-4,TRBV20-1,SVTRGTQEKLF
TRBJ2-3,TRBV15,ATNSGKDTQY
TRBJ2-3,TRBV4-1,ASSLTSFGTDTQY
TRBJ1-2,TRBV5-6,ASSRYDRATGGYT
TRBJ2-7,TRBV12-3/TRBV12-4,ASSRQGGEGEQY
TRBJ2-3,TRBV7-9,ASSLGQVAQY
TRBJ1-6,TRBV20-1,SAGTGNYNSPLH
TRBJ1-2,TRBV6-5,ASSWGQGPGGYT
TRBJ1-1,TRBV9,ASSVSPINTEAF
TRBJ1-2,TRBV20-1,SASKVGINRGGYT